Following are 19 T cell receptor beta chains from one sample sequenced in a study of beta chain features in type 1 diabetes. Expressed TCRB transcripts got sequenced, as all isolated RNA was reverse transcribed. Assay used: immunoSEQ multiplex PCR; TCRdb lists only in-frame clones, some missing. Of 350,000 to 450,000 clones in the sample, approximately 15% were seen once. Sequencing was done on a sample of naive CD4+ T cells from blood. These receptors all stem from a woman aged 18 to 35 in good health.

This clone has just a few counts. For the CDR3, the DNA is TGTGCCAGCGTCTCAGGGGTGGCTAACTATGGCTACACCTTC. It codes for CASVSGVANYGYTF. This chain uses TRBV7-2 with TRBJ1-2, with D perhaps TRBD1 (6 bases). This CDR3 region has 14 residues. Between the trimmed V and J ends, which lost 8 bases and 0 bases, there was a span of 13 bases. The germline gives CDR1 SGHTA, CDR2 FQGNSA.

This clone has just a few counts. V gene TRBV19 combines with J gene TRBJ2-7; 7 nucleotides agree with TRBD1. CDR3 length: 14 amino acids. Trimming removed 3 bases from V and 3 bases from J; junction bases left unmatched: 5. CDR1 and CDR2 (germline): LNHDA, SQIVND (reference sequence). The DNA of the CDR3 is TGTGCCAGTAGTATGAGAGGGGACAGCTACGAGCAGTACTTC. This translates into CASSMRGDSYEQYF.

Only a few counts were recorded for this clone. An end of the junction differs from the germline gene, which may be a read error. This chain connects TRBV15 to TRBJ2-3, with D perhaps TRBD1 (6 bases). Germline V gene sequence: CDR1 LNHNV, CDR2 YYDKDF (reference sequence). The CDR3 spans 13 residues. The CDR3 DNA sequence: TGTGCCACCAGCAGAGATTTTGTTAAACAGGGCCCTTTT. It codes for CATSRDFVKQGPF.

The CDR3 coding sequence is TGCAGCGCGGTGGGACAGGGCTACGAGCAGTACTTC. It yields the protein CSAVGQGYEQYF. This chain joins TRBV29-1 and TRBJ2-7; 9 bases agree with TRBD1. This CDR3 contains 12 residues. Per germline, CDR1 SQVTM and CDR2 ANQGSEA. The junction had 4 bases not matched to a gene; V was cut back by 7 bases and J by 3 bases.

The table lists this clone with a few counts. The V call is TRBV27, the J call TRBJ2-4, with TRBD2 identical over 14 bases. CDR1 MNHEY and CDR2 SMNVEV come from the germline V gene (reference sequence). The CDR3 has 16 amino acids. The J segment lost 5 bases and the V segment lost 4 bases, leaving 4 bases of the junction unmatched. CDR3 sequence reads: CASSSTSGRDENIQYF. In nucleotides, the CDR3 is TGTGCCAGCAGTTCGACTAGCGGGAGGGATGAAAACATTCAGTACTTC.

This rearrangement joins TRBV9 to TRBJ2-7; D may be TRBD2 (5 bases). CDR1 is SGDLS and CDR2 is YYNGEE in the germline V gene. The CDR3 totals 15 residues. Trimming stripped 0 bases from V and 1 base from J, with 11 bases between. The CDR3 DNA sequence: TGTGCCAGCAGCGTAGCGGGATGGCAGTCCTACGAGCAGTACTTC. It yields the protein CASSVAGWQSYEQYF. Full variable domain (missing parts from reference TRBV9 and TRBJ2-7): DSGVTQTPKHLITATGQRVTLRCSPRSGDLSVYWYQQSLDQGLQFLIQYYNGEERAKGNILERFSAQQFPDLHSELNLSSLELGDSALYFCASSVAGWQSYEQYFGPGTRLTVT.

The CDR3 nucleotides read TGTGCCAGCAGTTTTGAAAGGGCGGGGCCCAGAGAGCAGTACTTC. Its protein product is CASSFERAGPREQYF. The chain couples TRBV28 to TRBJ2-7, with D tentatively TRBD2 (6 bases). Trimming stripped 3 bases from V and 7 bases from J, with 19 bases between. CDR1 and CDR2 (germline): MDHEN, SYDVKM. The length of the CDR3 is 15 residues. The variable domain in full, with the rest retrieved from reference TRBV28 and TRBJ2-7, is DVKVTQSSRYLVKRTGEKVFLECVQDMDHENMFWYRQDPGLGLRLIYFSYDVKMKEKGDIPEGYSVSREKKERFSLILESASTNQTSMYLCASSFERAGPREQYFGPGTRLTVT.

The DNA for the CDR3 is TGTGCCTGGAGTGTCGGGACTAGCGGTCGCACAGATACGCAGTATTTT. Its translation is CAWSVGTSGRTDTQYF. V and J are TRBV30 and TRBJ2-3; 11 bases map to TRBD2. Germline CDR1 reads GTSNPN; CDR2 reads SVGIG (reference sequence). V shed 0 bases, J shed 1 base, and the junction held 3 bases outside the gene matches. The CDR3 runs to 16 residues.

This clone has more than one count but fewer than ten. The chain recombines TRBV28 with TRBJ2-7; D is possibly TRBD1 (5 bases). Trimming took off 7 bases at V and 0 bases at J, with 16 bases between the two ends. Germline assignment: CDR1 MDHEN and CDR2 SYDVKM. The CDR3 extends over 15 amino acids. In nucleotides, the CDR3 is TGTGCCAGCACCCTCCCCAGGGCGAGCTCCTACGAGCAGTACTTC. It translates to CASTLPRASSYEQYF.

The chain is built from TRBV7-2 and TRBJ1-1; D might be TRBD1 (6 bases). Germline V gene data show CDR1 as SGHTA and CDR2 as FQGNSA. The CDR3 has 13 amino acids. V was clipped by 5 bases and J by 5 bases, with 12 bases between them. The DNA of the CDR3 is TGTGCCAGCAGCCCTACCGACAGGACTGAAGCTTTCTTT. It specifies CASSPTDRTEAFF.

This clone has a handful of counts. The rearrangement links TRBV30 to TRBJ1-5, with D hard to call. V was shortened by 3 bases and J by 4 bases, with 16 bases between the two germline ends. The CDR3 sequence is 15 residues long. The germline CDR1 and CDR2 sequences are GTSNPN and SVGIG (reference sequence). CDR3 sequence: CAWRAGQPGNQPQHF. In DNA, the CDR3 is TGTGCCTGGAGAGCGGGCCAGCCGGGGAATCAGCCCCAGCATTTT.

This clone was seen a handful of times. The rearrangement links TRBV5-4 to TRBJ2-1, with 9 bases matching TRBD1. Germline loops: CDR1 SGHNT, CDR2 YYREEE (reference sequence). This CDR3 spans 15 amino acids. After removal of 0 bases from V and 4 bases from J, the junction contained 2 bases not matched to a gene. CDR3 loop: CASSLVQGAYNEQFF. DNA for the CDR3: TGTGCCAGCAGCTTGGTACAGGGGGCGTACAATGAGCAGTTCTTC.

This clone was observed a handful of times. The chain links TRBV6-6 to TRBJ1-2; TRBD1 matches at 8 bases. V lost 7 bases, J lost 8 bases, and 9 bases stayed unmatched. The CDR3 consists of 13 residues. The germline V gene has CDR1 MNHNY and CDR2 SVGAGI (reference sequence). CDR3 residues: CASITPGGSGYTF. The CDR3 DNA reads as TGTGCCAGCATCACCCCAGGGGGCTCGGGCTACACCTTC.

CDR3 protein: CASSYSTMPSYEQYF. The DNA for the CDR3 is TGTGCCAGCAGTTACTCCACTATGCCCTCCTACGAGCAGTACTTC. The chain has TRBV6-5 and TRBJ2-7; D remains ambiguous. CDR1 is MNHEY, CDR2 SVGAGI, per germline. The CDR3 has 15 amino acids. V was shortened by 0 bases and J by 0 bases, with 9 bases between the two germline ends.

The V and J genes are TRBV29-1 and TRBJ1-4; D call uncertain. Trimming pared 1 base from V and 0 bases from J, leaving 6 bases between. CDR3 length: 14 amino acids. CDR1 and CDR2 (germline): SQVTM, ANQGSEA. The CDR3 is CSVEAGSTNEKLFF. CDR3 in DNA: TGCAGCGTTGAAGCGGGGTCAACTAATGAAAAACTGTTTTTT.

This chain connects TRBV11-1 to TRBJ1-2, with 8 bases lining up with TRBD1. CDR3 size: 15 residues. Per germline, CDR1 SGHAT and CDR2 FQDESV (reference sequence). V lost 3 bases, J lost 4 bases, and 7 bases stayed unmatched. This chain's CDR3 is CASSLQQGTGYGYTF. For the CDR3, the DNA is TGTGCCAGCAGCTTGCAACAGGGGACAGGCTATGGCTACACCTTC. Combining the CDR3 with reference TRBV11-1 and TRBJ1-2 gives the whole variable domain EAEVAQSPRYKITEKSQAVAFWCDPISGHATLYWYRQILGQGPELLVQFQDESVVDDSQLPKDRFSAERLKGVDSTLKIQPAELGDSAMYLCASSLQQGTGYGYTFGSGTRLTVV.

This clone showed up just a few times. This chain connects TRBV29-1 to TRBJ2-7; TRBD1 aligns across 11 bases. The germline V gene has CDR1 SQVTM and CDR2 ANQGSEA. Losses at the gene ends were 4 bases for V and 3 bases for J; bases not matched to a gene: 2. The CDR3 has 13 residues. CDR3: CSVGDRGDYEQYF. DNA of the CDR3: TGCAGCGTTGGGGACAGGGGGGACTACGAGCAGTACTTC.

The genes are TRBV5-6 and TRBJ1-5; the match to TRBD1 covers 8 bases. V was clipped by 2 bases and J by 4 bases; unmatched bases: 5. CDR3 length: 15 amino acids. The germline CDR1 and CDR2 sequences are SGHDT and YYEEEE. The DNA for the CDR3 is TGTGCCAGCAGCTTAGCAGGACAGGGAAATCAGCCCCAGCATTTT. Translation gives CASSLAGQGNQPQHF. The full variable domain, rest sourced from reference TRBV5-6 and TRBJ1-5, is DAGVTQSPTHLIKTRGQQVTLRCSPKSGHDTVSWYQQALGQGPQFIFQYYEEEERQRGNFPDRFSGHQFPNYSSELNVNALLLGDSALYLCASSLAGQGNQPQHFGDGTRLSIL.

The chain joins TRBV29-1 to TRBJ1-1; maybe TRBD1 (6 bases). Looked up from germline, CDR1 is SQVTM and CDR2 is ANQGSEA. Trimming pared 5 bases from V and 2 bases from J, leaving 15 bases between. The CDR3 spans 14 residues. CDR3 nucleotides: TGCAGCGTTACCCCCGACAGGACAAACACTGAAGCTTTCTTT. Its translation is CSVTPDRTNTEAFF.